This T cell receptor beta chain was documented in a study of a mutant IDH1 vaccine in newly diagnosed glioma. The overall study: Males made up approximately 60% and females about 40% of treated patients, whose mean age was roughly 40 years. Prior therapy was radiotherapy, temozolomide, or both; most received both. Regarding the study as a whole: Vaccination elicited immune responses in 93.3% of patients.

Sequencing used immunoSEQ multiplex PCR; TCRdb keeps in-frame clones, though not all of them. The sample holds 92,000 or so clones, over 75% seen once. The CDR3 runs to 19 residues. V shed 2 bases, J shed 3 bases, and the junction held 16 bases outside the gene matches. Germline lookup yields CDR1 GTSNPN and CDR2 SVGIG (reference sequence). Of note for this clone: Antigen specificity is unknown.

Time point defined: baseline, week 1 (first vaccination visit). Treatment of the sample: pre-vaccination baseline after standard-of-care therapy. Each of the donors came in with new WHO grade 3 or 4 astrocytomas that were IDH1-mutant and ATRX-lost. The clonotype comes from a man aged 35 to 55 with glioma. Some clones in this sample may be carry-over from other donors' samples. This specimen consisted of PBMCs, obtained from a glioma patient treated with radiotherapy, temozolomide or both. The chain combines TRBV30 with TRBJ2-3, with 11 bases matching TRBD2. For the CDR3, the DNA is TGTGCCTGGAGTACGCTAGCGGGGGGCCGGGGATATAAAACAGATACGCAGTATTTT. Amino acid sequence: CAWSTLAGGRGYKTDTQYF.